This TCR beta chain was recorded in a study of shared clonotypes between healthy human individuals. Some clones are missing from TCRdb's copy, which holds only in-frame ones; the method was immunoSEQ multiplex PCR. The sample shows roughly 1.4 million clones, around 98.5% of them seen only once. Study-level results: Sharing of clonotypes among donors was expected to vary with sequencing depth. Memory subsets generally showed smaller estimated richness than naive subsets did.

Points on this clone: The antigen is not known.

The CDR3 runs to 13 residues. The germline CDR1 and CDR2 sequences are SGHTA and FQGTGA. V was shortened by 5 bases and J by 2 bases, with 7 bases between the two germline ends. This sequence originates from a man younger than 45 in good health. This chain links TRBV7-3 with TRBJ2-1; D remains unclear. The source material was naive CD4+ T cells sorted from blood. Stated subset: CD45RA+ positively selected. The CDR3 nucleotides are TGTGCCAGCAGCCCAACCCCCTACAATGAGCAGTTCTTC. Residues: CASSPTPYNEQFF.